The rows below give T cell receptor beta chains drawn from one sample of a study of regulatory dendritic cells for organ transplantation. Their antigen targets remain unknown. Clones were read by immunoSEQ multiplex PCR, and TCRdb kept only the in-frame ones, dropping some. Counted here are some 18,000 clones, under 80% occurring once; the ten biggest clones make up more than 3%. Sequenced sample: memory CD4+ T cells from blood cultured with regulatory dendritic cells. These receptors were obtained from a human donor in good health. Both conserved end residues are part of each CDR3. The D gene is left open where the match is weak. Expanded clones get a size class; other rows say once, few or many, or leave the size out.

clone_size	d_call	j_call	v_call	cdr3_nt	cdr3_aa
.	.	TRBJ2-7	TRBV7-2	TGTGCCAGCAGCCGGCTCTCGGCGGGGGCCAGCTACGAGCAGTACTTC	CASSRLSAGASYEQYF
.	.	TRBJ2-2	TRBV6-5	TGTGCCAGCAGTTACAGGGGGCGGGGCACCGGGGAGCTGTTTTTT	CASSYRGRGTGELFF
few	TRBD1	TRBJ1-1	TRBV6-1	TGTGCCAGCAGTGAACTTAACCTCAGACCTTACAGGGGTGAAGCTTTCTTT	CASSELNLRPYRGEAFF
.	TRBD1	TRBJ1-5	TRBV19	TGTGCCAGTAGTATGCCCACGACAGGGCATCAGCCCCAGCATTTT	CASSMPTTGHQPQHF
.	TRBD2	TRBJ2-7	TRBV6-1	TGTGCCAGCAGTGAGGATCCTAGCGGCTCCTACGAGCAGTACTTC	CASSEDPSGSYEQYF
few	.	TRBJ2-7	TRBV6-6	TGTGCCAGCAGCTCACACTACGAGCAGTACTTC	CASSSHYEQYF
.	TRBD2	TRBJ2-1	TRBV9	TGTGCCAGCAGCGCCGGACTAGCGGGAGTGGGAAATGAGCAGTTCTTC	CASSAGLAGVGNEQFF
.	TRBD2	TRBJ2-3	TRBV2	TGTGCCAGCAGTTTTCTAGCGGGGGGCACAGATACGCAGTATTTT	CASSFLAGGTDTQYF
.	.	TRBJ2-5	TRBV19	TGTGCCAGTAGGGTCACCCAAGGGGCGAAGACCCAGTACTTC	CASRVTQGAKTQYF
.	.	TRBJ2-5	TRBV5-6	TGTGCCAGCAGCAGAGCCCGGACCCAGTACTTC	CASSRARTQYF
.	TRBD1	TRBJ2-5	TRBV7-9	TGTGCCAGCAGTGTACACGGGACAGGGCTCCAAGAGACCCAGTACTTC	CASSVHGTGLQETQYF
.	.	TRBJ2-1	TRBV19	TGTGCCAGTAGTATAGTTACTTATTCCAATGAGCAGTTCTTC	CASSIVTYSNEQFF
.	.	TRBJ2-3	TRBV30	TGTGCCTGGAGTGATCGTCTTACGCAGTATTTT	CAWSDRLTQYF
.	TRBD1	TRBJ2-7	TRBV2	TGTGCCAGCAGTGAAGAGGGGACAGTAACCTACGAGCAGTACTTC	CASSEEGTVTYEQYF
once	TRBD1	TRBJ1-2	TRBV6-5	TGTGCCAGCACAGAGATATGGACAGGCGCCTTAGGCTACACCTTC	CASTEIWTGALGYTF
.	TRBD1	TRBJ2-7	TRBV28	TGTGCCAGCAGTCACTCCGTTGGGACAGGGGGATACGAGCAGTACTTC	CASSHSVGTGGYEQYF
.	.	TRBJ1-3	TRBV4-3	TGCGCCAGCAGCCAGGTCATCAGGGGTTACGGCGGAAACACCATATATTTT	CASSQVIRGYGGNTIYF
.	.	TRBJ2-5	TRBV18	TGTGCCAGCTCACCAAACACACAAGAGACCCAGTACTTC	CASSPNTQETQYF
.	.	TRBJ1-6	TRBV30	TGTGCCTGGAGGCACCGGGCGAGTAATATCTCAGGTTCACCCCTCCACTTT	CAWRHRASNISGSPLHF
.	TRBD1	TRBJ2-5	TRBV5-1	TGCGCCAGCAGCTTCGACAGGGGAAAAGAGACCCAGTACTTC	CASSFDRGKETQYF
.	.	TRBJ1-1	TRBV19	TGTGCCAGTAGTAACCCAGCATACCAAGCTTTCTTT	CASSNPAYQAFF
.	TRBD2	TRBJ2-7	TRBV5-1	TGCGCCAGCAGCTTGGATCCAGGACTAGCGGGAGAGCAGTACTTC	CASSLDPGLAGEQYF
.	TRBD1	TRBJ1-3	TRBV19	TGTGCCAGTAGGGAGACAGGGGGCAAAGGAAACACCATATATTTT	CASRETGGKGNTIYF
.	.	TRBJ2-3	TRBV9	TGTGCCAGCACGGGTAGCACAGATACGCAGTATTTT	CASTGSTDTQYF
.	.	TRBJ1-4	TRBV30	TGTGCCTGGAGTTTGGGTCCAACTAATGAAAAACTGTTTTTT	CAWSLGPTNEKLFF
once	.	TRBJ2-2	TRBV18	TGTGCCAGCTCACCCCTGCAGACAAACACCGGGGAGCTGTTTTTT	CASSPLQTNTGELFF
.	TRBD2	TRBJ2-1	TRBV4-1	TGCGCCAGCAGCCAAGACCTCGTACTAGCGGGGGGCTATACGAGAAACAATGAGCAGTTCTTC	CASSQDLVLAGGYTRNNEQFF
.	.	TRBJ2-5	TRBV6-1	TGTGCCAGCAGTGGGACTCTAAGAGAGACCCAGTACTTC	CASSGTLRETQYF
.	.	TRBJ2-1	TRBV9	TGTGCCAGCAGCGTATCAGGGCGGGGAGGAGTCAGTGAGCAGTTCTTC	CASSVSGRGGVSEQFF
.	.	TRBJ2-7	TRBV29-1	TGCAGCGTTCAACCATGGGGGGTGGAATCCTACGAGCAGTACTTC	CSVQPWGVESYEQYF
.	.	TRBJ2-7	TRBV2	TGTGCCAGCGAGGGCGTAATGAGGGGCTACGAGCAGTACTTC	CASEGVMRGYEQYF
once	TRBD2	TRBJ2-7	TRBV4-2	TGTGCCAGCAGCCCCGGACTAGCGGGCGCCTACGAGCAGTACTTC	CASSPGLAGAYEQYF
.	.	TRBJ2-4	TRBV25-1	TGTGCCAGCAGTGAGTCCCAGACCAAAAACATTCAGTACTTC	CASSESQTKNIQYF
once	TRBD1	TRBJ2-2	TRBV19	TGTGCCAGTAGCTATGACACAGGGGTGAAAACCGGGGAGCTGTTTTTT	CASSYDTGVKTGELFF
.	.	TRBJ1-6	TRBV30	TGTGCCTGGGCGAGGGATCTTTCACCCCTCCACTTT	CAWARDLSPLHF
.	.	TRBJ2-7	TRBV7-6	TGTGCCAGCAGCCCTCTAGAGGGGAACGAGCAGTACTTC	CASSPLEGNEQYF
few	.	TRBJ1-1	TRBV9	TGTGCCAGCAGCCCCCGGCCCCCTTCTACTGAAGCTTTCTTT	CASSPRPPSTEAFF
.	.	TRBJ2-1	TRBV28	TGTGCCAGCAGGACCCTGGGGGAGGAGGGGGCCAATGAGCAGTTCTTC	CASRTLGEEGANEQFF
once	.	TRBJ2-3	TRBV6-5	TGTGCCAGCAGTTACTCGAGCGCCGCTAGCACAGATACGCAGTATTTT	CASSYSSAASTDTQYF
.	.	TRBJ2-2	TRBV6-5	TGTGCCAGCAGTTTCCCCACCGGGGAGCTGTTTTTT	CASSFPTGELFF
.	.	TRBJ1-1	TRBV28	TGTGCCAGCAGTCCTGGGATCCTGATAATGAACACTGAAGCTTTCTTT	CASSPGILIMNTEAFF
once	.	TRBJ2-5	TRBV7-2	TGTGCCAGCAGGGAGGCGTTTGGGGGATACCAAGAGACCCAGTACTTC	CASREAFGGYQETQYF
.	TRBD1	TRBJ2-2	TRBV19	TGTGCCAGTATGGGGACAGCGAACACCGGGGAGCTGTTTTTT	CASMGTANTGELFF
.	.	TRBJ1-1	TRBV7-2	TGTGCCAGCAGCTTATGGGGGCAGGACACTGAAGCTTTCTTT	CASSLWGQDTEAFF
.	.	TRBJ2-2	TRBV7-9	TGTGCCAGCAGCTCCCTTGTCTGGCGGACGAACACCGGGGAGCTGTTTTTT	CASSSLVWRTNTGELFF
.	.	TRBJ1-5	TRBV6-6	TGTGCCAGCAATACGGGGGATAGCAATCAGCCCCAGCATTTT	CASNTGDSNQPQHF
.	TRBD2	TRBJ2-3	TRBV5-4	TGTGCCAGCAGCTTAGTGCGGGGGGGCCCGGATACGCAGTATTTT	CASSLVRGGPDTQYF
.	.	TRBJ2-3	TRBV19	TGTGCCAGTAGTATAGGAGGGGCCGCAGATACGCAGTATTTT	CASSIGGAADTQYF
.	TRBD2	TRBJ2-1	TRBV28	TGTGCCAGCAGTTTGTGGAGCGGGAGGGACAATGAGCAGTTCTTC	CASSLWSGRDNEQFF
few	.	TRBJ2-3	TRBV7-9	TGTGCCAGCAGCCTATTGGGGACTCGCACAGATACGCAGTATTTT	CASSLLGTRTDTQYF
.	.	TRBJ1-1	TRBV29-1	TGCAGCGTTGCGGTTAGTTTTGAAGCTTTCTTT	CSVAVSFEAFF
.	.	TRBJ2-7	TRBV14	TGTGCCAGCAGCCAAGACGCTACCTACCTCTCCGAGCAGTACTTC	CASSQDATYLSEQYF
.	.	TRBJ2-2	TRBV21-1	TGTGCCAGCAGCAAAGGGGGGACGATGAACACCGGGGAGCTGTTTTTT	CASSKGGTMNTGELFF
.	.	TRBJ1-3	TRBV4-1	TGCGCCAGCAGCCAAGATCCTAGCGGTTCTTGGGGAAACACCATATATTTT	CASSQDPSGSWGNTIYF
.	.	TRBJ2-5	TRBV5-4	TGTGCCAGCAGCTTGAGGGAGACCCAGTACTTC	CASSLRETQYF
.	.	TRBJ1-2	TRBV4-1	TGCGCCAGCAGCCAAGATGGTCGGGGGGGAGATGGCTACACCTTC	CASSQDGRGGDGYTF
.	.	TRBJ1-1	TRBV6-5	TGTGCCAGCAGTTACGATGCGGCCACTGAAGCTTTCTTT	CASSYDAATEAFF